This TCR beta chain was documented in a study of Ad26.COV2.S vaccination and SARS-CoV-2 variants (dated by TCRdb to 2020 to 2023). With respect to the entire study: Donors in the vaccine arm were drawn from COV1001, a multicentre, randomized, double-blind, placebo-controlled phase I-IIa trial testing Ad26.COV2.S in healthy adults. Ad26.COV2.S was administered intramuscularly at a dose of 5x10^10 or 1x10^11 viral particles, either as one shot or as two shots given 56 days apart. Sequencing of the TCRbeta repertoire served to evaluate the specificity and breadth of SARS-CoV-2-reactive T cell receptors following Ad26.COV2.S vaccination. Throughout the experiments and outcome assessment, investigators stayed blinded to trial group allocation. Trial participants were randomized into five groups of five: low-dose or high-dose Ad26.COV2.S given once or twice, or placebo on both occasions. The TCR-sequenced set comprised around 30 samples: some 19 Ad26.COV2.S vaccine recipients, 5 placebo recipients and 8 SARS-CoV-2 convalescent individuals.

V is shortened by 4 bases, J by 8 bases, and the region joining them spans 7 bases. CDR1 SGHDT and CDR2 YYEEEE were looked up in the germline V gene. The CDR3 covers 11 residues, taking in both the cysteine and the phenylalanine. Just CDR3 DNA is preserved here, 33 bases in frame from base 1. TCRbeta CDR3 regions were sequenced with the immunoSEQ Assay. After extraction, genomic DNA underwent amplification by bias-controlled multiplex PCR, followed by high-throughput sequencing. Per the authors' processing: To quantify the absolute abundance of every unique TCRbeta CDR3 region, sequences were collapsed and filtered. Usable DNA was measured by amplifying reference genes present in all nucleated cells, and TCRbeta template counts were normalized to that usable DNA to estimate T cell fraction. Repertoire TCRs were annotated as SARS-CoV-2-specific when V gene, CDR3 amino acid sequence and J gene were exactly matched to a known reactive TCR set. MIRA supplied the reference SARS-CoV-2 TCR set, which was filtered for enrichment in COVID-19-positive ImmuneCODE repertoires so that public or cross-reactive TCRs were removed. Using the MIRA antigens, annotated TCRs were further analysed by specific ORF or by position within an ORF. Breadth was defined as the number of annotated unique rearrangements divided by the total number of unique productive rearrangements, and depth was defined as the summed frequency of the annotated unique rearrangements. Two-sided Wilcoxon rank-sum tests were used to compare TCR breadth between groups. TCRdb retrieved this table from immuneACCESS and kept in-frame rearrangements only. Not all clones are present; in checked studies, unresolved V genes account for under half, and no reason is known for the remainder. V and J calls and clone size come straight from that table; D and trimming were deduced from the DNA. The sample data list some 480,000 clones, and approximately 88% of these were observed just once. The top ten hold more than 10% of the sample.

Note on this clone: Its antigen is not yet known. No clone much larger than this one lies a single base away; base qualities are absent.

Sample treatment or condition, as interpreted from the label and publication: over 15 received Ad26.COV2.S at low or high dose, single or two shots; several received placebo; per-sample allocation not given. Repertoires of vaccine and placebo recipients were sequenced from samples taken on day 63 after the first injection. In Cohort 1b, about two dozen adults aged 18-55 years were enrolled at a single site in Boston, USA, between 29 July and 7 August 2020. Ad26.COV2.S consisted of a replication-incompetent adenovirus type 26 vector by which a prefusion-stabilized SARS-CoV-2 spike protein from the original Wuhan strain was expressed. The paper as a whole reports these results and caveats: The study was not powered for comparison of responses between vaccine doses or regimens. After vaccination, spike-specific CD8+ and CD4+ T cell responses were reported to show substantial breadth. The authors noted that the TCR breadth and depth analyses may have underestimated total T cell responses. Vaccine and placebo recipients had similar non-spike TCR breadth, a finding consistent with the vaccine containing only spike. Spike-specific TCR breadth was higher in Ad26.COV2.S recipients than in placebo recipients (P = 0.0014).

The receptor comes from a person between 18 and 59 years old who received the Ad26.COV2.S COVID-19 vaccine or a placebo. The input for sequencing was peripheral blood, taken in a trial of Ad26.COV2.S vaccine versus placebo. This chain is built from TRBV5-6 and TRBJ2-1; the D gene assignment is ambiguous. The DNA sequence reads TGTGCCAGCAGCCAAATCGATGAGCAGTTCTTC. Translated, this gives CASSQIDEQFF. Extended through the reference TRBV5-6 and TRBJ2-1 proteins, this CDR3 yields the full variable domain: DAGVTQSPTHLIKTRGQQVTLRCSPKSGHDTVSWYQQALGQGPQFIFQYYEEEERQRGNFPDRFSGHQFPNYSSELNVNALLLGDSALYLCASSQIDEQFFGPGTRLTVL.